The present T cell receptor beta chain was sequenced within a study of Graves' ophthalmopathy and Graves' hyperthyroidism. Presentation of ophthalmopathy in the donors involved moderate-to-severe activity, CAS ≥3, NOSPECS ≥4 and a duration under 3 months. The CDR3 length is 14 residues. CDR1 and CDR2 (germline): MNHNS, SASEGT. The V gene lost 8 bases and the J gene lost 6 bases, with 19 bases spanning the gap. Beta-chain TCR CDR3 regions were amplified from RNA transcripts. The first-round RT-PCR employed HTBI primers together with the Qiagen OneStep RT-PCR kit. A multiplex PCR was then performed as the second round. TCRdb reanalysed the multiplex PCR reads using MiXCR and keeps one entry per CDR3 protein. The top ten clones hold about 10% of a sample with roughly 480,000 distinct CDR3 sequences, under 15% of them seen once.

The sample taken for sequencing was blood. The chain couples TRBV6-1 to TRBJ1-1, with D perhaps TRBD1 (5 bases). This TCR derives from a woman aged 30 to 39 with Graves' ophthalmopathy. The CDR3 region is CASARVTERAEAFF. CDR3 DNA: TGTGCCAGCGCTAGGGTGACAGAACGGGCTGAAGCTTTCTTT.